What follows are 16 T cell receptor beta chains derived from one specimen sequenced in a study of blood T cell repertoires in COVID-19. Profiling relied on immunoSEQ multiplex PCR, and the TCRdb table lists in-frame clones only, not all of them. The sample holds about 220,000 clones, about 87% seen once. Sequences were obtained from PBMCs or T cells enriched from blood (not recorded which). These TCRs come from a woman under 40 who had recovered from COVID-19.

This rearrangement joins TRBV14 to TRBJ2-3; 10 nucleotides match TRBD2. Germline V gene data show CDR1 as SGHDN and CDR2 as FVKESK. V shed 4 bases, J shed 7 bases, and the junction held 11 bases outside the gene matches. The CDR3 consists of 16 residues. The CDR3 DNA reads as TGTGCCAGCAGCCTAATGGGAGCGGGGGGGCCGAATACGCAGTATTTT. Its translation: CASSLMGAGGPNTQYF.

The genes are TRBV3-1 (or the pseudogene TRBV3-2) and TRBJ1-2, with 9 bases identical to TRBD1. Looked up from germline, CDR1 is LGHDT and CDR2 is YNNKEL (reference sequence). Germline trimming cut 0 bases from V and 6 bases from J; bases unmatched to any gene: 5. This CDR3 spans 15 amino acids. The CDR3 DNA reads TGTGCCAGCAGCCAAGAACAGGGGGCCGTCCATGGCTACACCTTC. It specifies CASSQEQGAVHGYTF.

This chain uses TRBV7-9 with TRBJ2-5; 14 bases match TRBD2. Per the germline V gene, CDR1 is SEHNR and CDR2 is FQNEAQ (reference sequence). This CDR3 comprises 18 residues. With 5 bases clipped from V and 5 bases from J, the junction kept 13 bases outside the gene matches. The DNA of the CDR3 is TGTGCCAGCAGCCGAGGGGGACTAGCGGGGGCTCAGGGTGAGACCCAGTACTTC. Its protein product is CASSRGGLAGAQGETQYF.

This rearrangement joins TRBV11-1 to TRBJ1-1; D uncertain. V gave up 2 bases and J gave up 7 bases, with 11 bases separating them. Germline V gene lookup returns CDR1 SGHAT and CDR2 FQDESV (reference sequence). The CDR3 spans 13 residues. The CDR3 protein is CASSLTEGSEAFF. The CDR3 DNA is TGTGCCAGCAGCTTAACGGAGGGCAGTGAAGCTTTCTTT.

The chain is built from TRBV29-1 and TRBJ1-1; perhaps TRBD1 as D (5 bases). Germline V gives CDR1 SQVTM, CDR2 ANQGSEA. V lost 7 bases, J lost 4 bases, and 16 bases lay in between. The CDR3 has 13 amino acids. The CDR3 bases are TGCAGCGGCTCAAGGGGCGGCGGCACTGAAGCTTTCTTT. It is translated as CSGSRGGGTEAFF.

This chain uses TRBV19 with TRBJ2-3, with D unresolved. Germline loops: CDR1 LNHDA, CDR2 SQIVND (reference sequence). The length of the CDR3 is 15 residues. Trimming removed 2 bases from V and 0 bases from J, with 9 bases in between. The CDR3 DNA follows: TGTGCCAGTAGTATACGGTTCTCTAGCACAGATACGCAGTATTTT. This encodes CASSIRFSSTDTQYF.

The V call is TRBV11-2, the J call TRBJ1-1, with D perhaps matching TRBD1 (5 bases). Trimming took off 6 bases at V and 1 base at J, with 9 bases between the two ends. The CDR3 sequence is 13 residues long. Germline assignment: CDR1 SGHAT and CDR2 FQNNGV. CDR3 nucleotides: TGTGCCAGCAGTTCCGACAGGAACACTGAAGCTTTCTTT. It is translated as CASSSDRNTEAFF.

This chain's CDR3 is CASSYSGGDYGYTF. Written as DNA, the CDR3 is TGTGCCAGCAGTTACTCAGGGGGCGACTATGGCTACACCTTC. The chain joins TRBV6-2 or TRBV6-3 to TRBJ1-2, with 7 bases that match TRBD1. Germline CDR1 is MNHEY and CDR2 is SVGEGT. This CDR3 is built from 14 residues. Trimming took 0 bases from V and 3 from J; bases not matched to a gene: 1.

Notes on this clone: Other DNA variants within this sample encode the same CDR3. The J gene is TRBJ2-7, the V gene TRBV4-3; TRBD1 matches 8 bases. J lost 0 bases, V lost 3 bases, and 4 bases had no gene match. CDR1 and CDR2 (germline): LGHNA, YSLEER. This CDR3 is built from 15 residues. CDR3 nucleotide sequence: TGCGCCAGCAGCCACGGACAGGGCTCCTCCTACGAGCAGTACTTC. Translation gives CASSHGQGSSYEQYF.

The chain has TRBV21-1 and TRBJ1-5. TRBV21-1 is an annotated pseudogene. The CDR3 spans 14 residues. The CDR3 sequence is CASSTDGGGQPQHF. The CDR3 DNA reads as TGTGCCAGCAGCACAGATGGGGGGGGTCAGCCCCAGCATTTT.

V and J are TRBV4-1 and TRBJ2-5; 7 nucleotides match TRBD1. In germline, CDR1 is MGHRA, CDR2 YSYEKL. CDR3 length: 16 amino acids. V lost 0 bases, J lost 0 bases, and 4 bases stayed unmatched. The CDR3 loop is CASSQDRTGNQETQYF. CDR3 DNA: TGCGCCAGCAGCCAAGATCGGACAGGAAACCAAGAGACCCAGTACTTC.

The chain has TRBV6-2 or TRBV6-3 and TRBJ2-3; maybe TRBD2 (5 bases). The CDR3 spans 15 residues. V lost 6 bases to trimming and J lost 4 bases, with 17 bases between them. The germline CDR1 and CDR2 sequences are MNHEY and SVGEGT. DNA for the CDR3: TGTGCCAGCAGCCATCGGACTCCCCAGCCAGATACGCAGTATTTT. Its translation: CASSHRTPQPDTQYF.

The chain has TRBV4-3 and TRBJ1-2, with a weak D call TRBD1 (5 bases). Trimming took 0 bases from V and 4 from J, leaving 9 bases between them. Germline V gene data show CDR1 as LGHNA and CDR2 as YSLEER. This CDR3 is built from 14 residues. CDR3 region: CASSQDDRFYGYTF. The CDR3 DNA is TGCGCCAGCAGCCAAGATGACAGATTCTATGGCTACACCTTC.

The V and J genes are TRBV7-2 and TRBJ2-3, with TRBD2 matching 11 bases. Germline loops: CDR1 SGHTA, CDR2 FQGNSA. V was clipped by 7 bases and J by 2 bases; unmatched bases: 8. CDR3 length equals 16 residues. CDR3 residues: CASTLELAGATDTQYF. The CDR3 DNA follows: TGTGCCAGCACCCTAGAACTAGCGGGGGCCACAGATACGCAGTATTTT.

The chain links TRBV12-5 to TRBJ2-7; D is perhaps TRBD1 (6 bases). V was clipped by 1 base and J by 1 base, with 14 bases between them. The CDR3 runs to 16 residues. From germline, CDR1 is LGHNT and CDR2 FRNRAP. The CDR3 nucleotides read TGTGCTAGTGGTTTGGCGTGGGGGCTGATATCCTACGAGCAGTACTTC. As protein: CASGLAWGLISYEQYF.

The chain carries TRBV2 and TRBJ1-1; D is perhaps TRBD1 (6 bases). The V and J ends lost 8 bases and 5 bases respectively, with 21 bases between them. Germline V lookup: CDR1 SNHLY, CDR2 FYNNEI. The CDR3 extends over 15 amino acids. The CDR3 DNA sequence: TGTGCCAGCCCTATCGGGCCAAACAGGGAAACTGAAGCTTTCTTT. This gives the protein CASPIGPNRETEAFF.